This TCR beta chain is from a study of blood T cell repertoires in COVID-19. In the original processing: Amplification of reference gene primers was used by the study to estimate nucleated cell counts. Libraries were prepared by immunoSEQ multiplex PCR; TCRdb keeps only in-frame clonotypes and omits some of them. That table supplies the V and J calls and clone size; D and trimming were determined from the DNA. The data hold approximately 44,000 clones, with roughly 80% observed a single time. This clone appeared once. The CDR3 extends over 14 amino acids. The germline gives CDR1 SGHRS, CDR2 YFSETQ. The trim removed 0 bases at V and 9 bases at J, leaving 6 bases unmatched.

The V and J genes are TRBV5-1 and TRBJ1-3; 7 nucleotides agree with TRBD1. The sequenced sample consisted of peripheral blood. The TCR originated in a woman aged 80 or older with acute or convalescent COVID-19. For the CDR3, the DNA is TGCGCCAGCAGCTTGGAGACAGGGCCAGGCACCATATATTTT. Protein product: CASSLETGPGTIYF.